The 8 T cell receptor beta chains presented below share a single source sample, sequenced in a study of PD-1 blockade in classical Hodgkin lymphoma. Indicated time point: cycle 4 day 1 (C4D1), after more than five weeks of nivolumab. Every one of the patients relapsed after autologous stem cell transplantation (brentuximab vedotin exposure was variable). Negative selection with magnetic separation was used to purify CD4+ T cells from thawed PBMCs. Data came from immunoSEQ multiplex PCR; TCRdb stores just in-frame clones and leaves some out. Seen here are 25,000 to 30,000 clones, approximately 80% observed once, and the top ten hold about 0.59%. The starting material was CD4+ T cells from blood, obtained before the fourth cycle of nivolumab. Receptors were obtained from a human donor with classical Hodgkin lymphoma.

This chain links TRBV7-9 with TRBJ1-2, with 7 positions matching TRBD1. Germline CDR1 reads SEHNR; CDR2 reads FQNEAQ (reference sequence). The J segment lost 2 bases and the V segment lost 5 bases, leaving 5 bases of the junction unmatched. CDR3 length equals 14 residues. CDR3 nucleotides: TGTGCCAGCAGCATGGGACAGCAAAACTATGGCTACACCTTC. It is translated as CASSMGQQNYGYTF.

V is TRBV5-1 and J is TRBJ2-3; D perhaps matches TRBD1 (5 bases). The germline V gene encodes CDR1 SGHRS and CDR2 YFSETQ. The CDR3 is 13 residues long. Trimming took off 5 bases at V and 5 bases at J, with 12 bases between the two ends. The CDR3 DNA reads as TGCGCCAGCAGTTTCCAGGGTGAAGATACGCAGTATTTT. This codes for CASSFQGEDTQYF.

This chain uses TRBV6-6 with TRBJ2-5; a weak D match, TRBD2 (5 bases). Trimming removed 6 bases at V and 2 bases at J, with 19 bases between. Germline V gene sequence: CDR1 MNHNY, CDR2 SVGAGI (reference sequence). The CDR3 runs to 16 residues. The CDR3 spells CASSYGGWSSQETQYF. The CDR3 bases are TGTGCCAGCAGCTACGGAGGTTGGAGCAGTCAAGAGACCCAGTACTTC.

CDR3 in amino acids: CASSFRLVGYTF. The DNA for the CDR3 is TGTGCCAGCAGCTTCCGACTGGTTGGCTACACCTTC. The rearrangement uses TRBV7-9 and TRBJ1-2, with D unclear. The CDR3 has 12 residues. CDR1 and CDR2 from the germline V gene are SEHNR and FQNEAQ (reference sequence). The V gene lost 3 bases and the J gene lost 7 bases, with 9 bases spanning the gap.

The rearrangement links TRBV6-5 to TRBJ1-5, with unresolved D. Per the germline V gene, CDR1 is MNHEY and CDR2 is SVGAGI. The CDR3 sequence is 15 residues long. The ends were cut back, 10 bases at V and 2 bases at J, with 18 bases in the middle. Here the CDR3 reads CATSDQLGGNQPQHF. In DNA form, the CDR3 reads TGTGCCACCTCGGACCAACTAGGAGGCAATCAGCCCCAGCATTTT.

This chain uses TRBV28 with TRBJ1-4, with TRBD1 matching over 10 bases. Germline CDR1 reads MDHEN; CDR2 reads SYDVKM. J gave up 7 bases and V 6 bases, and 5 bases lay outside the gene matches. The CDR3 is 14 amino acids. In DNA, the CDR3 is TGTGCCAGCAGAAGGACAGGGGGGCGTGAAAAACTGTTTTTT. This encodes CASRRTGGREKLFF.

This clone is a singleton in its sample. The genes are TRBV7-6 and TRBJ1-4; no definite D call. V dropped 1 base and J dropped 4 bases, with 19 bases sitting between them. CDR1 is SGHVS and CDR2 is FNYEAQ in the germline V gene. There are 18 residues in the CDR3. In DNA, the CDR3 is TGTGCCAGCAGCTTAGGCAGGCCTACTCAAAATTATAATGAAAAACTGTTTTTT. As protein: CASSLGRPTQNYNEKLFF.

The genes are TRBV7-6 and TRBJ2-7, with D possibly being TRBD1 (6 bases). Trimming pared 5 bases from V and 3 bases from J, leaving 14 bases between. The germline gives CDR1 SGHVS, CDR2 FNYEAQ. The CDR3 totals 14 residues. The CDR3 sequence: CASSLEKGVYEQYF. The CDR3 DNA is TGTGCCAGCAGCCTAGAGAAGGGGGTCTACGAGCAGTACTTC.